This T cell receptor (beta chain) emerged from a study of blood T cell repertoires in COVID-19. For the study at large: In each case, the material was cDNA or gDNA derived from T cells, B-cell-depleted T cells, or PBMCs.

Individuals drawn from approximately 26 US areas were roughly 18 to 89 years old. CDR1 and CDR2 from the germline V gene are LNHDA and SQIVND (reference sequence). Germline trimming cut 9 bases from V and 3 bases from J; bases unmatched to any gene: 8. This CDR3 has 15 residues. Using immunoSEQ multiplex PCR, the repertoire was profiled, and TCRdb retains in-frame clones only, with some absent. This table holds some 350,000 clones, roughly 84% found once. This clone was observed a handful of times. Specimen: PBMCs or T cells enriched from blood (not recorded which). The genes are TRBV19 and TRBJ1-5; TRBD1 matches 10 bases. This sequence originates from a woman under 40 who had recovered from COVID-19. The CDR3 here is CASSSGQGLNQPQHF. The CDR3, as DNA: TGTGCCAGCAGCTCGGGACAGGGGCTCAATCAGCCCCAGCATTTT.